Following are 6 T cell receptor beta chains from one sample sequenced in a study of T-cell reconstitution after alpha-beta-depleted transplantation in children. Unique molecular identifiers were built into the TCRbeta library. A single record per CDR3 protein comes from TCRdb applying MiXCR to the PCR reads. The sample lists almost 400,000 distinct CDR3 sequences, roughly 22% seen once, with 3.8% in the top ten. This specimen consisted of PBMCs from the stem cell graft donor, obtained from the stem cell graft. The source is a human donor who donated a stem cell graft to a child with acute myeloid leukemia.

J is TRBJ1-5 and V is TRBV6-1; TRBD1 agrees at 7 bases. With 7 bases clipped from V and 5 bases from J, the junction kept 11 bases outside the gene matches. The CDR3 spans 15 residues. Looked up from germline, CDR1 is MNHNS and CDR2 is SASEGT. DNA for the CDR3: TGTGCCAGCACCCTCGATGAACAGGGGTATCAGCCCCAGCATTTT. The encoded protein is CASTLDEQGYQPQHF.

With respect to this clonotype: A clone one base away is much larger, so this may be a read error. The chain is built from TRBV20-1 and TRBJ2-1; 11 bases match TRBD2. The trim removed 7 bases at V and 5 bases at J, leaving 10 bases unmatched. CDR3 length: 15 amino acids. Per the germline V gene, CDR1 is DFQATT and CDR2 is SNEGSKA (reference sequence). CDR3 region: CSDITGTSGNNEQFF. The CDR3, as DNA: TGCAGTGATATTACCGGGACTAGCGGAAACAATGAGCAGTTCTTC.

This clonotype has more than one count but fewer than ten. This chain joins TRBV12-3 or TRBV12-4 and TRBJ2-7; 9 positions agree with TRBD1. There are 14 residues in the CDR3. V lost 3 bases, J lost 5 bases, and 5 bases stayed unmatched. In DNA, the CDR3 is TGTGCCAGCAGTTTGCGGGACAGGGACCACGAGCAGTACTTC. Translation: CASSLRDRDHEQYF.

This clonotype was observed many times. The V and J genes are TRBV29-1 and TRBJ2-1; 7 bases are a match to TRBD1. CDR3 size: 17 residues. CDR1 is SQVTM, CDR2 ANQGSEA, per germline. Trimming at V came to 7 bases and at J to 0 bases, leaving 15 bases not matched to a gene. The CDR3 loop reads CSARDRVKESSYNEQFF. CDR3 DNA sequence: TGCAGCGCAAGAGACAGGGTTAAGGAGAGCTCCTACAATGAGCAGTTCTTC.

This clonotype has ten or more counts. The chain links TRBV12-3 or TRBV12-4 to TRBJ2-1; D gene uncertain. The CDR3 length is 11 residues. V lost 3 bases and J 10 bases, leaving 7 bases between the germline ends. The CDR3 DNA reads TGTGCCAGCAGTTTTGATCTGGAGCAGTTCTTC. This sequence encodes CASSFDLEQFF.

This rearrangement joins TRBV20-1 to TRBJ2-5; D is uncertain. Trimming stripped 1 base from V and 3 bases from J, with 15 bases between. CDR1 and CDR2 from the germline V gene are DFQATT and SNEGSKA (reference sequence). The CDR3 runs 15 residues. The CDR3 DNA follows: TGCAGTGCTAGAGTTCGGCCCAACAAGAAAGAGACCCAGTACTTC. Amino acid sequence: CSARVRPNKKETQYF.